The present T cell receptor beta chain was sequenced within a study of blood T cell repertoires in COVID-19. The wider study: Material from acute and convalescent COVID-19 was sourced from the United States, Italy and Spain. Sources were T cells, B-cell-depleted T cells, or PBMCs; the material itself was cDNA or gDNA.

In the study's own analysis: Amplifying reference gene primers gave estimates of nucleated cell counts. This table comes from immunoSEQ multiplex PCR, and its TCRdb copy is limited to in-frame clones, with some not included. The DNA was the basis for D and trimming; V, J and clone size are from that table. The sample lists more than 250,000 clones, roughly 90% seen once, with around 6% in the top ten. The CDR3 has 14 amino acids. Germline V CDR1 and CDR2: LNHDA, SQIVND (reference sequence). Trimming removed 0 bases at V and 8 bases at J, with 11 bases between. The TCR was taken from a man younger than 35 who had recovered from COVID-19. This chain links TRBV19 with TRBJ1-3; D gene unclear. The sequenced sample was peripheral blood. CDR3 DNA sequence: TGTGCCAGTAGTATAGACCTCAGGTCGGACACCATATATTTT. Encoded protein: CASSIDLRSDTIYF.